These 12 T cell receptor beta chains were sequenced from one sample in a study of cytomegalovirus exposure and HLA in healthy donors. A multiplex PCR was run with 60 Vbeta primers and 13 Jbeta primers. Only in-frame clones appear in the TCRdb table, and some are missing; sequencing was by immunoSEQ multiplex PCR. The repertoire holds tens of thousands of clones, with around 80% as singletons. Sequenced sample: PBMCs. The receptor source for this set is a man in his forties or fifties in good health and CMV-seropositive.

The V and J genes are TRBV6-1 and TRBJ2-3, with 11 bases lining up with TRBD2. The CDR3 extends over 15 amino acids. The V gene end was trimmed by 4 bases and the J gene end by 2 bases; junction bases not matched to a gene: 2. The V gene's germline CDR1 is MNHNS and CDR2 SASEGT. CDR3 sequence (DNA): TGTGCCAGCAGTGGGACTAGCGGGTACACAGATACGCAGTATTTT. This codes for CASSGTSGYTDTQYF.

Worth noting for this clone: One end of the junction is discordant with germline, which a read error may explain. This chain uses TRBV10-3 with TRBJ2-6; 11 bases are a match to TRBD1. This CDR3 comprises 17 residues. Germline CDR1 and CDR2: ENHRY and SYGVKD. For the CDR3, the DNA is TGTGCCATCAGTGAGCGGACAGGGGGCTCTGGGGCCAACGGCCTGACTTTC. Translating gives CAISERTGGSGANGLTF.

V gene TRBV18 combines with J gene TRBJ2-7, with 10 bases fitting TRBD1. There are 15 residues in the CDR3. The junction had 13 bases not matched to a gene; V was cut back by 5 bases and J by 9 bases. Germline CDR1 KGHSH, CDR2 LQKENI. CDR3: CASSTNIGQGVWQYF. DNA for the CDR3: TGTGCCAGCTCAACGAACATTGGACAGGGGGTTTGGCAGTACTTC. The variable domain in full, completed from reference TRBV18 and TRBJ2-7, reads NAGVMQNPRHLVRRRGQEARLRCSPMKGHSHVYWYRQLPEEGLKFMVYLQKENIIDESGMPKERFSAEFPKEGPSILRIQQVVRGDSAAYFCASSTNIGQGVWQYFGPGTRLTVT.

Of note for this clone: A read error likely explains this, since a far larger clone differs by one base. This chain uses TRBV5-5 with TRBJ1-1; D uncertain. Looked up from germline, CDR1 is SGHKS and CDR2 is YYEKEE (reference sequence). The germline V and J ends were trimmed by 1 base and 10 bases, with 8 bases remaining between them. CDR3 length equals 11 residues. This chain's CDR3 is CASSLNGGAFF. The CDR3 coding sequence is TGTGCCAGCAGCTTGAACGGAGGAGCTTTCTTT.

V gene TRBV7-9 combines with J gene TRBJ2-7; 13 bases are shared with TRBD2. Per germline, CDR1 SEHNR and CDR2 FQNEAQ (reference sequence). The CDR3 length is 16 residues. J gave up 4 bases and V 5 bases, and 8 bases lay outside the gene matches. CDR3 DNA: TGTGCCAGCAGCCCGATAGGACTAGCGGGAGTATACGAGCAGTACTTC. This translates into CASSPIGLAGVYEQYF.

The rearrangement links TRBV5-1 to TRBJ2-7; 7 bases are shared with TRBD2. This CDR3 contains 14 residues. Germline V gene lookup returns CDR1 SGHRS and CDR2 YFSETQ. The V and J ends lost 0 bases and 5 bases, in that order; junction bases with no gene match: 5. DNA of the CDR3: TGCGCCAGCAGCTTGGCAACGGGAGGACACGAGCAGTACTTC. As protein: CASSLATGGHEQYF.

The rearrangement links TRBV7-2 to TRBJ1-2; 11 bases match TRBD1. The V segment lost 4 bases and the J segment 7 bases; nucleotides outside the gene matches: 5. This CDR3 is 14 amino acids long. Germline lookup yields CDR1 SGHTA and CDR2 FQGNSA. The CDR3 reads CASSSVGQGVGYTF. CDR3 DNA sequence: TGTGCCAGCAGCTCGGTGGGACAGGGGGTTGGCTACACCTTC.

The gene calls are TRBV19 and TRBJ2-1; 13 bases are a match to TRBD2. This CDR3 contains 15 residues. Germline CDR1 and CDR2: LNHDA and SQIVND (reference sequence). The V segment lost 10 bases and the J segment 4 bases; nucleotides outside the gene matches: 7. The CDR3 DNA reads as TGTGCCACTAAGGGACTAGCGGGGACGTACAATGAGCAGTTCTTC. As protein: CATKGLAGTYNEQFF.

The chain carries TRBV4-2 and TRBJ2-2; possibly TRBD1 for D (6 bases). Between the trimmed V and J ends, which lost 1 base and 1 base, there was a span of 13 bases. The CDR3 is 17 residues long. The germline CDR1 and CDR2 sequences are LGHNA and YNFKEQ. CDR3 in amino acids: CASSQGLGGRNTGELFF. The DNA of the CDR3 is TGTGCCAGCAGCCAAGGGTTAGGGGGTAGGAACACCGGGGAGCTGTTTTTT.

With respect to this clone: A read error may produce the germline difference seen at one junction end. The same CDR3 can be traced to other DNA sequences in this sample. The chain is built from TRBV5-1 and TRBJ2-1; 10 nucleotides align to TRBD2. Looked up from germline, CDR1 is SGHRS and CDR2 is YFSETQ. CDR3 length: 16 residues. The CDR3 coding sequence is TGCGCCAGCAGCAGTGGACTAGCGGCCTCCTACAATGAGCAATTCTTC. It translates to CASSSGLAASYNEQFF.

This clone is a singleton in its sample. V usage is TRBV7-9 and J usage is TRBJ2-5, with D hard to call. Trimming cost V 2 bases and J 3 bases, with 4 bases left between them. The germline V gene has CDR1 SEHNR and CDR2 FQNEAQ (reference sequence). This CDR3 comprises 12 residues. The CDR3 here is CASSLTEETQYF. CDR3 in DNA: TGTGCCAGCAGCTTAACAGAAGAGACCCAGTACTTC.

The chain carries TRBV30 and TRBJ2-7, with no clear D. CDR1 GTSNPN and CDR2 SVGIG come from the germline V gene (reference sequence). The CDR3 has 13 residues. Trimming stripped 3 bases from V and 3 bases from J, with 12 bases between. CDR3 loop: CAWRATAFYEQYF. In DNA form, the CDR3 reads TGTGCCTGGAGGGCCACAGCCTTCTACGAGCAGTACTTC.